In its sample, the clone carrying this T cell receptor beta chain was seen a few times. Original data processing: For nucleated cells, counts were estimated from reference gene primer amplification. The table came from immunoSEQ multiplex PCR; TCRdb's copy has only in-frame clones and leaves some out. That table supplies the V and J calls and clone size; D and trimming were determined from the DNA. The profile shows some 300,000 clones, around nine tenths of them singletons. The Seattle patients joined while their infection was active and were tracked longitudinally afterward. The V gene lost 0 bases and the J gene lost 4 bases, with 5 bases spanning the gap. This CDR3 contains 13 residues. CDR1 is SGHKS, CDR2 YYEKEE, per germline (reference sequence). This sample is drawn from a study of blood T cell repertoires in COVID-19.

The material sequenced was peripheral blood. The V and J genes are TRBV5-5 and TRBJ2-1; TRBD1 might be the D (5 bases). This TCR derives from a young woman with COVID-19, enrolled during active disease. The CDR3 nucleotides read TGTGCCAGCAGCTTGGGACAGTACAATGAGCAGTTCTTC. Protein sequence: CASSLGQYNEQFF.